The present T cell receptor beta chain was sequenced within a study of T-cell reconstitution after alpha-beta-depleted transplantation in children. Overall study results and limits: It was surviving recipient T cells and thymic progenitors that gave some patients high TCRbeta diversity at day 60. Several hundred graft clones that had expanded were reportedly the source of alpha-beta T cells about two months after transplant. Once a year had passed after transplant, T-cell counts and diversity came mostly from newly produced T cells.

Unique molecular identifiers were used in preparing the TCRbeta library. TCRdb passed the PCR reads through MiXCR, listing each CDR3 protein once. The table records 530,000 or so distinct CDR3 sequences, more than 20% of them present only once. The CDR3 totals 16 residues. Germline lookup yields CDR1 SGHRS and CDR2 YFSETQ. V gave up 2 bases and J gave up 3 bases; unmatched junction bases: 2. As regards this clonotype: Its antigen is currently unknown.

The sequences come from PBMCs, collected before TCRalphabeta/CD19-depleted stem cell transplant. This TCR derives from a boy younger than two with Wiskott-Aldrich syndrome, due to receive a stem cell transplant. The chain couples TRBV5-1 to TRBJ2-2; 12 nucleotides agree with TRBD1. The CDR3 coding sequence is TGCGCCAGCAGCTTCGGGACAGGGGGCCACACCGGGGAGCTGTTTTTT. As protein: CASSFGTGGHTGELFF.